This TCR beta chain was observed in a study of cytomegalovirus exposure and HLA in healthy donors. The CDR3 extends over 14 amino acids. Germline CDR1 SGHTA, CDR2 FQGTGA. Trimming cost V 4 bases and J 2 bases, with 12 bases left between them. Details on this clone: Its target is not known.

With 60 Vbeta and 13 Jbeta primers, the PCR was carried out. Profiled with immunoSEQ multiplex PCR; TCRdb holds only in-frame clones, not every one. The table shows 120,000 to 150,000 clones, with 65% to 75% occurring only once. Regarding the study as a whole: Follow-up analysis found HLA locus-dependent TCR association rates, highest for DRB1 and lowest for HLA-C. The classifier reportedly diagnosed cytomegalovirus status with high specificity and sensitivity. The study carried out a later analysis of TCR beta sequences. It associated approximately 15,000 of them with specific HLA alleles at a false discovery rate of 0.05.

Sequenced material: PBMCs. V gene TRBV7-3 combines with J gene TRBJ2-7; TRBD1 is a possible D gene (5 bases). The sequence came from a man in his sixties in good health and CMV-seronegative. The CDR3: CASSSPTEAYEQYF. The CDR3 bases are TGTGCCAGCAGCTCGCCGACAGAAGCCTACGAGCAGTACTTC.